One sample yielded the 9 T cell receptor beta chains listed below, sequenced in a study of T cell changes during pregnancy in multiple sclerosis. Produced via immunoSEQ multiplex PCR; TCRdb's table is partial and in-frame only. The profile shows 30,000 to 40,000 clones, about 91% of them singletons. The specimen comprised CD8+ T cells from peripheral blood mononuclear cells, sampled in the second trimester of pregnancy. The origin of the receptors is a female donor with multiple sclerosis, enrolled in a pregnancy study.

This rearrangement joins TRBV13 to TRBJ2-5, with 8 positions matching TRBD2. The trim removed 5 bases at V and 1 base at J, leaving 3 bases unmatched. This CDR3 is built from 14 residues. Per germline, CDR1 PRHDT and CDR2 FYEKMQ (reference sequence). The CDR3 nucleotides read TGTGCCAGCAGCGCAACTAGCGGCCAAGAGACCCAGTACTTC. Its translation: CASSATSGQETQYF.

The chain carries TRBV28 and TRBJ2-7; 11 nucleotides line up with TRBD2. Germline lookup yields CDR1 MDHEN and CDR2 SYDVKM. This CDR3 is built from 15 residues. V lost 5 bases to trimming and J lost 4 bases; unmatched junction nucleotides: 7. This CDR3 is CASSPTRTSGYEQYF. CDR3 sequence (DNA): TGTGCCAGCAGTCCAACCCGGACTAGCGGGTACGAGCAGTACTTC.

This rearrangement joins TRBV4-1 to TRBJ2-2; the match to TRBD1 covers 7 bases. Germline loops: CDR1 MGHRA, CDR2 YSYEKL. The junction had 5 bases not matched to a gene; V was cut back by 6 bases and J by 4 bases. CDR3 size: 14 residues. This chain's CDR3 is CASSMTGSTGELFF. DNA of the CDR3: TGCGCCAGCAGTATGACAGGGAGCACCGGGGAGCTGTTTTTT.

The V gene is TRBV2, the J gene TRBJ2-3; D might be TRBD2 (5 bases). The CDR3 runs 12 residues. Germline V gives CDR1 SNHLY, CDR2 FYNNEI. Trimming cost V 6 bases and J 3 bases, with 7 bases left between them. The DNA of the CDR3 is TGTGCCAGCAGCGGGGTAACAGATACGCAGTATTTT. Its translation is CASSGVTDTQYF.

This CDR3 is CASSRNRGPPDTQYF. The CDR3 nucleotides are TGTGCCAGCAGTCGGAACAGGGGGCCCCCAGATACGCAGTATTTT. The chain couples TRBV27 to TRBJ2-3; 9 bases are shared with TRBD1. With V trimmed by 5 bases and J by 4 bases, 7 bases remained unmatched. The germline CDR1 and CDR2 sequences are MNHEY and SMNVEV (reference sequence). The CDR3 consists of 15 residues.

This rearrangement joins TRBV30 to TRBJ1-5; possibly TRBD1 for D (5 bases). CDR1 is GTSNPN, CDR2 SVGIG, per germline (reference sequence). The CDR3 sequence is 14 residues long. V dropped 4 bases and J dropped 3 bases, with 13 bases sitting between them. The chain's CDR3 is CAWNRGGFNQPQHF. CDR3 in DNA: TGTGCCTGGAATCGCGGGGGATTCAATCAGCCCCAGCATTTT.

The rearrangement links TRBV7-6 to TRBJ1-1; tentatively, D is TRBD1 (6 bases). The V end was cut by 3 bases, the J end by 0 bases, with 17 bases between. This CDR3 is built from 17 residues. CDR1 and CDR2 (germline): SGHVS, FNYEAQ. The CDR3 coding sequence is TGTGCCAGCAGCTTGGACCTCCCGGGACATCTGAACACTGAAGCTTTCTTT. Translated, it gives CASSLDLPGHLNTEAFF.

The V call is TRBV6-5, the J call TRBJ1-4; D not resolved. This CDR3 has 13 amino acids. Germline CDR1 MNHEY, CDR2 SVGAGI. V was shortened by 6 bases and J by 8 bases, with 13 bases between the two germline ends. The CDR3 reads CASSPDEEEKLFF. The CDR3 DNA reads as TGTGCCAGCAGCCCCGATGAGGAGGAAAAACTGTTTTTT.

The CDR3 is CASRTTGEAGELFF. In DNA form, the CDR3 reads TGTGCCAGCAGAACGACAGGGGAGGCCGGGGAGCTGTTTTTT. The rearrangement uses TRBV6-5 and TRBJ2-2; 8 nucleotides align to TRBD1. The CDR3 extends over 14 amino acids. The germline V gene encodes CDR1 MNHEY and CDR2 SVGAGI. Trimming removed 6 bases from V and 6 bases from J; junction bases left unmatched: 6.